The clone carrying this T cell receptor beta chain was found a few times. The target antigen is unknown. This entry belongs to a study of T cell repertoires in cytomegalovirus infection. The length of the CDR3 is 17 residues. Between the trimmed V and J ends, which lost 1 base and 0 bases, there was a span of 13 bases. From the reads, TCRdb called clonotypes with MiXCR, one entry per CDR3 protein. The sample includes fewer than 350,000 distinct CDR3 sequences, about 28% of them seen just once. The chain employs TRBV12-3 or TRBV12-4 and TRBJ2-4; D not certain. The receptor's source is a human donor in good health (CMV status not recorded). Some clones in this sample may be carry-over from other donors' samples. The sequenced sample was cultured PBMCs, obtained from culture after CMV antigen stimulation. This CDR3 reads CASSLVPASLAKNIQYF. For the CDR3, the DNA is TGTGCCAGCAGTTTAGTACCCGCCAGCCTAGCCAAAAACATTCAGTACTTC.